These 21 T cell receptor beta chains were all obtained from the same sample, sequenced in a study of vaccination effects on CD4 cells after COVID-19. Antigens of these TCRs are unknown. Sequencing was preceded by expansion of antigen-specific CD4+ T cells with viral peptide pools in the ViraFEST assay. With roughly nine days of culture completed, CD4+ T cells were isolated. The vaccine recipients had no prior SARS-CoV-2 infection, with negative nucleocapsid antibodies. Generated by immunoSEQ multiplex PCR, the TCRdb table keeps only in-frame clones and is missing some. The sample shows 40,000 to 45,000 clones, under 85% of them seen only once. The material was CD4+ T cells from PBMCs cultured with HCoV-NL63 spike peptides, obtained before COVID-19 vaccination. These receptors all come from a human donor who received a COVID-19 vaccine.

This clone appeared a single time. V is TRBV6-6 and J is TRBJ1-1, with D hard to call. Deletions cut 2 bases from V and 5 bases from J, with 9 bases between. Germline lookup yields CDR1 MNHNY and CDR2 SVGAGI (reference sequence). This CDR3 is built from 13 residues. In DNA form, the CDR3 reads TGTGCCAGCAGTTACATAAGTACGACTGAAGCTTTCTTT. Protein sequence: CASSYISTTEAFF.

The chain has TRBV5-4 and TRBJ2-3; TRBD1 matches 7 bases. The CDR3 extends over 15 amino acids. The germline V gene has CDR1 SGHNT and CDR2 YYREEE (reference sequence). Trimming took 4 bases from V and 2 from J; bases not matched to a gene: 7. The CDR3 region is CASSRTGTDTDTQYF. The CDR3 coding sequence is TGTGCCAGCAGCCGGACAGGAACTGACACAGATACGCAGTATTTT.

The rearrangement links TRBV2 to TRBJ2-5; 9 bases are a match to TRBD2. The CDR3 contains 14 residues. Germline V gives CDR1 SNHLY, CDR2 FYNNEI. V trimming: 6 bases; J trimming: 3 bases; junction bases outside the gene matches: 5. The CDR3 here is CASRTRLAEETQYF. CDR3 nucleotide sequence: TGTGCCAGCAGGACCCGACTAGCGGAAGAGACCCAGTACTTC.

The V call is TRBV6-6, the J call TRBJ2-7, with a possible D match to TRBD2 (6 bases). Per the germline V gene, CDR1 is MNHNY and CDR2 is SVGAGI (reference sequence). This CDR3 contains 15 residues. Trimming removed 5 bases at V and 4 bases at J, with 18 bases between. The CDR3 DNA follows: TGTGCCAGCAGTGGTGACCGGGACTCACAATACGAGCAGTACGTC. Amino acids: CASSGDRDSQYEQYV.

A single count supports this clone. The chain combines TRBV7-9 with TRBJ2-3; TRBD1 might be the D (6 bases). V lost 4 bases and J 5 bases, leaving 16 bases between the germline ends. CDR1 is SEHNR, CDR2 FQNEAQ, per germline (reference sequence). The CDR3 contains 15 residues. The chain's CDR3 is CASSWIGDIGDTQYF. CDR3 nucleotides: TGTGCCAGCAGCTGGATAGGGGACATTGGAGATACGCAGTATTTT.

CDR3 DNA sequence: TGTGCCAGCAGCCGGTCGGGACAGCTTAATGAAAAACTGTTTTTT. Translating gives CASSRSGQLNEKLFF. The J gene is TRBJ1-4, the V gene TRBV7-2; 7 nucleotides agree with TRBD1. This CDR3 has 15 residues. Unmatched junction bases numbered 7, after V lost 5 bases and J lost 4 bases. Germline V gene sequence: CDR1 SGHTA, CDR2 FQGNSA.

The V call is TRBV7-2, the J call TRBJ2-2; 7 nucleotides agree with TRBD2. J gave up 4 bases and V 3 bases, and 5 bases lay outside the gene matches. There are 15 residues in the CDR3. Per germline, CDR1 SGHTA and CDR2 FQGNSA. CDR3 in amino acids: CASSFQTSVTGELFF. The DNA for the CDR3 is TGTGCCAGCAGCTTCCAAACTAGCGTCACCGGGGAGCTGTTTTTT. Full variable domain (outside the CDR3, taken from reference TRBV7-2 and TRBJ2-2): GAGVSQSPSNKVTEKGKDVELRCDPISGHTALYWYRQSLGQGLEFLIYFQGNSAPDKSGLPSDRFSAERTGGSVSTLTIQRTQQEDSAVYLCASSFQTSVTGELFFGEGSRLTVL.

The chain has TRBV2 and TRBJ2-1; maybe TRBD1 (6 bases). The CDR3 sequence is 14 residues long. CDR1 and CDR2 (germline): SNHLY, FYNNEI. The ends were cut back, 9 bases at V and 0 bases at J, with 12 bases in the middle. Written as DNA, the CDR3 is TGTGCCAGTGAAGACAGGAGCTCCTACAATGAGCAGTTCTTC. Translating gives CASEDRSSYNEQFF.

The chain has TRBV20-1 and TRBJ2-2, with TRBD1 as a possible D gene (5 bases). In germline, CDR1 is DFQATT, CDR2 SNEGSKA (reference sequence). This CDR3 is built from 11 residues. V shed 6 bases and J shed 5 bases, with 7 bases lying between them. CDR3 in amino acids: CSASGTGELFF. In DNA, the CDR3 is TGCAGTGCCTCAGGGACCGGGGAGCTGTTTTTT.

The chain links TRBV20-1 to TRBJ2-1; D tentatively fits TRBD1 or TRBD2 (5 bases each). The CDR3 totals 11 residues. Germline V gives CDR1 DFQATT, CDR2 SNEGSKA (reference sequence). V was pared by 3 bases and J by 10 bases, with 10 bases between. In DNA, the CDR3 is TGCAGTGCTAGCGGGGCACGAGAGCAGTTCTTC. This codes for CSASGAREQFF.

This clone showed up just a few times. This sequence joins TRBV3-1 (or the pseudogene TRBV3-2) and TRBJ2-2; TRBD2 aligns across 7 bases. Unmatched junction bases numbered 0, after V lost 8 bases and J lost 6 bases. This CDR3 comprises 11 residues. Germline lookup yields CDR1 LGHDT and CDR2 YNNKEL (reference sequence). The CDR3 reads CASREAGELFF. For the CDR3, the DNA is TGTGCCAGCCGGGAGGCCGGGGAGCTGTTTTTT.

V and J are TRBV5-1 and TRBJ2-3, with TRBD1 matching 7 bases. After removal of 4 bases from V and 3 bases from J, the junction contained 8 bases not matched to a gene. CDR1 SGHRS and CDR2 YFSETQ come from the germline V gene. The CDR3 runs to 15 residues. CDR3 bases: TGCGCCAGCAGCCCACCGACAGGGCATACAGATACGCAGTATTTT. It encodes CASSPPTGHTDTQYF.

V and J are TRBV19 and TRBJ2-4; the D gene is possibly TRBD1 (6 bases). Germline values: CDR1 LNHDA, CDR2 SQIVND (reference sequence). V was clipped by 3 bases and J by 5 bases, with 20 bases between them. The CDR3 is made up of 17 amino acids. This CDR3 reads CASSIPPAGERENIQYF. The CDR3 region has the DNA TGTGCCAGTAGTATTCCTCCCGCAGGGGAACGGGAAAACATTCAGTACTTC. Together with reference TRBV19 and TRBJ2-4, the CDR3 gives the full variable domain: DGGITQSPKYLFRKEGQNVTLSCEQNLNHDAMYWYRQDPGQGLRLIYYSQIVNDFQKGDIAEGYSVSREKKESFPLTVTSAQKNPTAFYLCASSIPPAGERENIQYFGAGTRLSVL.

This chain uses TRBV29-1 with TRBJ1-1, with D unclear. CDR1 is SQVTM, CDR2 ANQGSEA, per germline. This CDR3 has 12 residues. The V end was cut by 4 bases, the J end by 5 bases, with 11 bases between. The CDR3 coding sequence is TGCAGCGTTGCGGAAGCCCGGACTGAAGCTTTCTTT. Translating it yields CSVAEARTEAFF.

The chain recombines TRBV6-5 with TRBJ2-5; TRBD1 matches 7 bases. CDR1 is MNHEY and CDR2 is SVGAGI in the germline V gene. The V gene end was trimmed by 6 bases and the J gene end by 5 bases; junction bases not matched to a gene: 6. This CDR3 spans 13 amino acids. CDR3 region: CASRETGSETQYF. In DNA, the CDR3 is TGTGCCAGCAGAGAGACAGGGTCGGAGACCCAGTACTTC.

This clone was detected a few times. J is TRBJ1-6 and V is TRBV19, with D uncertain. V was pared by 3 bases and J by 8 bases, with 11 bases between. Germline-derived CDR1 and CDR2 are LNHDA and SQIVND (reference sequence). The CDR3 is 14 amino acids. CDR3 loop: CASSIAGDYSPLHF. The CDR3 DNA reads TGTGCCAGTAGTATCGCAGGAGATTATTCACCCCTCCACTTT.

V gene TRBV7-2 combines with J gene TRBJ2-5, with 15 bases identical to TRBD2. This CDR3 has 19 residues. Per germline, CDR1 SGHTA and CDR2 FQGNSA. Unmatched junction bases numbered 15, after V lost 5 bases and J lost 5 bases. The CDR3 region is CASSPYTPGTSGGTETQYF. The CDR3 region has the DNA TGTGCCAGCAGCCCGTATACCCCCGGGACTAGCGGGGGGACGGAGACCCAGTACTTC.

This chain uses TRBV7-9 with TRBJ2-1; no clear D. The germline CDR1 and CDR2 sequences are SEHNR and FQNEAQ (reference sequence). With 1 base removed from V and 9 bases from J, the gap between germline ends came to 7 bases. The CDR3 sequence is 12 residues long. CDR3 sequence (DNA): TGTGCCAGCAGCTTAGTTACAGTTGAGCAGTTCTTC. This encodes CASSLVTVEQFF.

V and J are TRBV19 and TRBJ2-3, with unresolved D. V dropped 0 bases and J dropped 5 bases, with 15 bases sitting between them. The CDR3 loop spans 16 amino acids. Germline lookup yields CDR1 LNHDA and CDR2 SQIVND (reference sequence). This CDR3 reads CASSIEYSLSGDTQYF. As DNA, the CDR3 is TGTGCCAGTAGTATAGAATACTCCCTTTCAGGAGATACGCAGTATTTT.

The DNA for the CDR3 is TGCGCCAGCAGCTTGGCCTTTGGACTAGCGGGGGTGTACAATGAGCAGTTCTTC. Amino acids: CASSLAFGLAGVYNEQFF. The chain has TRBV5-1 and TRBJ2-1, with 13 bases aligning to TRBD2. The CDR3 is made up of 18 amino acids. Germline CDR1 is SGHRS and CDR2 is YFSETQ. The J segment lost 4 bases and the V segment lost 0 bases, leaving 7 bases of the junction unmatched. The whole variable domain, remainder taken from reference TRBV5-1 and TRBJ2-1, is KAGVTQTPRYLIKTRGQQVTLSCSPISGHRSVSWYQQTPGQGLQFLFEYFSETQRNKGNFPGRFSGRQFSNSRSEMNVSTLELGDSALYLCASSLAFGLAGVYNEQFFGPGTRLTVL.

The chain has TRBV28 and TRBJ1-2, with a possible D match to TRBD1 (6 bases). This CDR3 comprises 13 residues. V was trimmed by 4 bases and J by 8 bases, leaving 14 bases between them. The germline gives CDR1 MDHEN, CDR2 SYDVKM. In DNA form, the CDR3 reads TGTGCCAGCAGTTCAGCAGGGGTTGGGGGCTACACCTTC. It is translated as CASSSAGVGGYTF.